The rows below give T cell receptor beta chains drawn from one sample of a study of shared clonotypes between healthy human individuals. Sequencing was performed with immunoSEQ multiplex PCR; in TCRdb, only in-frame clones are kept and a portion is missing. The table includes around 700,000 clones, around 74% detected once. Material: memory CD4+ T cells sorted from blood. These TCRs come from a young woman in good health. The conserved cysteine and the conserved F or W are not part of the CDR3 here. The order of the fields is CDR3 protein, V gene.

cdr3_aa: ASSLRSAGAGNTGELF
v_call: TRBV5-1

cdr3_aa: ATSFLKGAKYEKLF
v_call: TRBV15

cdr3_aa: ASSLGQGDQPQH
v_call: TRBV5-1

cdr3_aa: ASSLWRPLAKNIQY
v_call: TRBV27

cdr3_aa: ASSIGTAREAF
v_call: TRBV19

cdr3_aa: ASRRTRVVHEQY
v_call: TRBV27

cdr3_aa: ASSRDRENYGYT
v_call: TRBV19

cdr3_aa: ASSFRGTQYNEQF
v_call: TRBV19

cdr3_aa: SVSGTGGGETQY
v_call: TRBV29-1

cdr3_aa: ASSIVGQGRKAF
v_call: TRBV19

cdr3_aa: ASRTSETSYEQY
v_call: TRBV2

cdr3_aa: ASRRLTGNTGELF
v_call: TRBV2

cdr3_aa: ASSSGLAGRYNEQF
v_call: TRBV5-8

cdr3_aa: ASSLLAGGPDTQY
v_call: TRBV28

cdr3_aa: ASRGGSNQPQH
v_call: TRBV28

cdr3_aa: ASSEADRGPQPQH
v_call: TRBV6-1

cdr3_aa: AILGGPNTGELF
v_call: TRBV7-6

cdr3_aa: ASSPWDRPRGGYT
v_call: TRBV7-9

cdr3_aa: ASSVATSGTGGQETQY
v_call: TRBV9

cdr3_aa: ASKLAEETQY
v_call: TRBV5-1

cdr3_aa: AISGRQGGGQY
v_call: TRBV10-3

cdr3_aa: ASSEARGSGNTIY
v_call: TRBV2

cdr3_aa: ASSPTVAGTDTQY
v_call: TRBV18

cdr3_aa: ASSAGLQGGDTQY
v_call: TRBV6-4

cdr3_aa: ASSKDRGDYNEQF
v_call: TRBV7-2

cdr3_aa: ASSRRWQGGTDTQY
v_call: TRBV9

cdr3_aa: ASSLGGLAEEVDTQY
v_call: TRBV5-5

cdr3_aa: SGHSSYNEQF
v_call: TRBV29-1

cdr3_aa: ASRAASHYGYT
v_call: TRBV6-6

cdr3_aa: ASSLGQGIMNTEAF
v_call: TRBV28

cdr3_aa: ASRRGGVDYGYT
v_call: TRBV19

cdr3_aa: SVEDSAGEGGNQPQH
v_call: TRBV29-1

cdr3_aa: ASTGTGDNEKLF
v_call: TRBV7-9

cdr3_aa: ASNDRGAEQF
v_call: TRBV28

cdr3_aa: ASSLYGGRAGGELF
v_call: TRBV5-1

cdr3_aa: ALTSGLVPYEQY
v_call: TRBV30

cdr3_aa: ASRLGQNTGELF
v_call: TRBV6-1

cdr3_aa: ASSEGSFTDTQY
v_call: TRBV6-5

cdr3_aa: ASRFTGGAYTDTQY
v_call: TRBV5-6

cdr3_aa: ASSVPGGTDTQY
v_call: TRBV28

cdr3_aa: ASSSNRGSYEQY
v_call: TRBV5-4

cdr3_aa: ASSVSGWNEQF
v_call: TRBV6-1

cdr3_aa: AGGLRGDYGYT
v_call: TRBV2

cdr3_aa: ASSLRDRGSGYT
v_call: TRBV5-4

cdr3_aa: ASSFSSGSYNEQF
v_call: TRBV5-1

cdr3_aa: ASTGTGTANTEAF
v_call: TRBV19

cdr3_aa: ASSPAVGRGGYT
v_call: TRBV5-1

cdr3_aa: AWTAGVRIAKNIQY
v_call: TRBV30

cdr3_aa: ASSPGTGRNEQY
v_call: TRBV7-3

cdr3_aa: ASSSTGGRTGELF
v_call: TRBV11-3

cdr3_aa: ASSLYQRVAKNIQY
v_call: TRBV5-6

cdr3_aa: ASSRRDRDYNEQF
v_call: TRBV4-1

cdr3_aa: ASSDWGLSEKLF
v_call: TRBV2

cdr3_aa: ASSVEGREGYEQY
v_call: TRBV9